Presented here are 30 T cell receptor beta chains from one specimen sequenced in a study of tissue T cells after allogeneic stem cell transplantation. The table came from immunoSEQ multiplex PCR; TCRdb's copy has only in-frame clones and leaves some out. The profile shows 45,000 to 50,000 clones, 65% to 80% of them singletons. The sample taken for sequencing was sorted cells pooled from one or two spleens. All receptors come from a pool of C57BL/6 mice in good health.

Details on this clone: Gene and germline names: mouse. The read finishes 1 residue shy of the CDR3 end, and the germline J gene is used to complete it. This chain joins TRBV20 and TRBJ1-1, with 7 bases aligning to TRBD1. CDR1 and CDR2 from the germline V gene are GFQATS and STVNSAI. With 6 bases clipped from V and 3 bases from J, the junction kept 4 bases outside the gene matches. There are 12 residues in the CDR3. The CDR3 DNA, read in part, is TGTGGTGCCCCGGGACAGTACACAGAAGTCTTC. This sequence encodes CGAPGQYTEVF. In full, the CDR3 reads CGAPGQYTEVFF. Together with reference TRBV20 and TRBJ1-1, the CDR3 gives the full variable domain: GALVYQYPRRTICKSGTSMRMECQAVGFQATSVAWYRQSPQKTFELIALSTVNSAIKYEQNFTQEKFPISHPNLSFSSMTVLNAYLEDRGLYLCGAPGQYTEVFFGKGTRLTVV.

About this clone itself: The genes and germline here are from mouse. Read sequence stops 1 residue before the CDR3 end, and the germline J gene provides the missing end. The chain uses TRBV12-2 and TRBJ2-5; TRBD1 matches at 8 bases. This CDR3 is built from 13 residues. Germline loops: CDR1 SGHLS, CDR2 HYDKME. V lost 1 base, J lost 4 bases, and 0 bases stayed unmatched. This CDR3 reads CASSLTGEDTQYF. The covered CDR3 bases are TGTGCCAGCTCTCTGACAGGGGAAGACACCCAGTAC.

This clone turned up a few times. The germline and genes are mouse ones. The CDR3 end is not reached by the read, which stops 1 residue before it; the germline J gene fills it in. V is TRBV13-2 and J is TRBJ2-1; 9 nucleotides agree with TRBD1. This CDR3 has 14 amino acids. V shed 5 bases, J shed 3 bases, and the junction held 3 bases outside the gene matches. Germline assignment: CDR1 NNHNN and CDR2 SYGAGS (reference sequence). The CDR3 region is CASGPDRGYAEQFF. The CDR3 bases that were read are TGTGCCAGCGGGCCGGACAGGGGCTATGCTGAGCAGTTC.

In its sample, this clone was seen once. Gene names are the mouse ones. The read falls 1 residue short of the CDR3 end, and the missing part is taken from the germline J gene. The gene calls are TRBV12-2 and TRBJ2-5; no definite D call. The ends were cut back, 0 bases at V and 0 bases at J, with 9 bases in the middle. Germline V gene data show CDR1 as SGHLS and CDR2 as HYDKME. The CDR3 runs to 15 residues. CDR3 loop: CASSLESRNQDTQYF. CDR3 bases read: TGTGCCAGCTCTCTCGAGTCCAGGAACCAAGACACCCAGTAC. The full variable domain, completed using reference TRBV12-2 and TRBJ2-5, is NSGVVQSPRYIIKGKGERSILKCIPISGHLSVAWYQQTQGQELKFFIQHYDKMERDKGNLPSRFSVQQFDDYHSEMNMSALELEDSAVYFCASSLESRNQDTQYFGPGTRLLVL.

With regard to this clone: Gene names refer to mouse genes. The read ends 1 residue before the CDR3 terminus; that terminus is restored from the germline J gene. The gene calls are TRBV12-1 and TRBJ2-4; TRBD1 matches at 9 bases. The length of the CDR3 is 13 residues. Germline V CDR1 and CDR2: SGHSN, HYEKVE. V lost 2 bases, J lost 6 bases, and 2 bases stayed unmatched. Partial CDR3 DNA: TGTGCCAGCTCTCCCGGGACAGGGAACACCTTGTAC. This translates into CASSPGTGNTLY. The whole CDR3 reads CASSPGTGNTLYF.

In the case of this clone: All gene names here are mouse names. The read halts 1 residue ahead of the CDR3 end, with the missing end drawn from the germline J gene. The chain uses TRBV3 and TRBJ2-5, with no clear D. CDR3 length: 13 amino acids. Germline CDR1 SNHLY, CDR2 FYNGKV (reference sequence). Deletions cut 0 bases from V and 8 bases from J, with 9 bases between. CDR3 bases read: TGTGCCAGCAGCTTAGCGCGGGAGAGCACCCAGTAC. Translating it yields CASSLARESTQY. The CDR3 in its entirety is CASSLARESTQYF.

With regard to this clone: Gene labels here are mouse ones. The CDR3 sequence: CASSQEGRGDTQYF. The DNA read from the CDR3 is TGTGCCAGCAGCCAAGAGGGCAGGGGTGACACCCAGTAC. The chain recombines TRBV2 with TRBJ2-5, with D perhaps matching TRBD1 (6 bases). The CDR3 extends 1 residue past the end of the read, so its final part is completed from the germline J gene. The CDR3 sequence is 14 residues long. The germline gives CDR1 LGHNA, CDR2 YSYQKL. With 0 bases removed from V and 6 bases from J, the gap between germline ends came to 10 bases.

Comment on this clone: Mouse names are used for the genes. Coverage ceases 1 residue before the CDR3 finishes, and the germline J gene fills in the end. The chain recombines TRBV13-3 with TRBJ1-1; D gene ambiguous. Trimming removed 2 bases at V and 1 base at J, with 9 bases between. The CDR3 length is 14 residues. Germline loops: CDR1 NNHDY, CDR2 SYVADS. The CDR3 bases that were read are TGTGCCAGCAGTGAACTTGGGGAAAACACAGAAGTCTTC. Its translation: CASSELGENTEVF. The whole CDR3 sequence is CASSELGENTEVFF.

In regard to this clone: Mouse germline and gene names are used. From the germline J gene comes the end of the CDR3, since the read stops 1 residue before it. Other DNA sequences in this sample translate to the same CDR3. The gene calls are TRBV20 and TRBJ1-1, with a possible D match to TRBD1 (5 bases). The V gene's germline CDR1 is GFQATS and CDR2 STVNSAI. This CDR3 has 12 amino acids. Trimming took off 0 bases at V and 4 bases at J, with 6 bases between the two ends. Incomplete CDR3 DNA: TGTGGTGCTAGGGATGGGGGCACAGAAGTCTTC. It is translated as CGARDGGTEVF. The whole CDR3 protein reads CGARDGGTEVFF.

Note on this clone: These gene names are mouse names. Read coverage stops 1 residue before the CDR3 terminus; the germline J gene supplies the remainder. This sequence joins TRBV13-2 and TRBJ1-2; 8 bases line up with TRBD1. The germline V gene has CDR1 NNHNN and CDR2 SYGAGS (reference sequence). Trimming cost V 3 bases and J 4 bases; bases outside gene matches: 2. The CDR3 consists of 13 residues. The CDR3 is CASGAGGGSDYTF. The CDR3 DNA, read in part, is TGTGCCAGCGGTGCAGGGGGCGGCTCCGACTACACC.

Regarding this clone: Germline and genes here are mouse. The read falls 1 residue short of the CDR3 end, and the missing part is taken from the germline J gene. The rearrangement joins TRBV31 to TRBJ2-5; 9 nucleotides line up with TRBD2. This CDR3 comprises 15 residues. V trimming: 4 bases; J trimming: 2 bases; junction bases outside the gene matches: 7. Germline V gene sequence: CDR1 GKSSPN, CDR2 SITVG. Incomplete CDR3 DNA: TGTGCCTGGAATTGGGGGGGCGCAGGCCAAGACACCCAGTAC. It yields the protein CAWNWGGAGQDTQY. The CDR3 reads in full as CAWNWGGAGQDTQYF.

For this clone: Germline and genes here are mouse. Read sequence stops 1 residue before the CDR3 end, and the germline J gene provides the missing end. The rearrangement links TRBV2 to TRBJ1-3; weak D call: TRBD1 (5 bases). Per germline, CDR1 LGHNA and CDR2 YSYQKL. There are 15 residues in the CDR3. Trimming left V 3 bases short and J 0 bases short, with 9 bases between. The DNA read from the CDR3 is TGTGCCAGCAGCCAGACAGCAAATTCTGGAAATACGCTCTAT. It yields the protein CASSQTANSGNTLY. The full CDR3 sequence reads CASSQTANSGNTLYF.

For this clone: The gene names here belong to mouse. The read ends 1 residue shy of where the CDR3 ends; the end is completed using the germline J gene. This chain connects TRBV5 to TRBJ2-5; TRBD2 matches 9 bases. V was clipped by 1 base and J by 1 base; unmatched bases: 0. The CDR3 extends over 15 amino acids. Germline CDR1 is LGHNA and CDR2 is YNLKQL (reference sequence). The CDR3 spells CASSQGLGDQDTQYF. Incomplete CDR3 DNA: TGTGCCAGCAGCCAAGGACTGGGGGACCAAGACACCCAGTAC.

About this clone: All gene names here are mouse names. The read gets to within 1 residue of the CDR3 end, and the germline J gene fills in the rest. The chain links TRBV13-1 to TRBJ2-1; 11 bases agree with TRBD2. Germline assignment: CDR1 NSHNY and CDR2 SYGAGN. The CDR3 is 16 amino acids. The V and J ends lost 3 bases and 1 base, in that order; junction bases with no gene match: 3. The covered CDR3 bases are TGTGCCAGCAGTGCCCGACTGGGGGGGAACTATGCTGAGCAGTTC. Translating gives CASSARLGGNYAEQF. The CDR3 as a whole reads CASSARLGGNYAEQFF.

In regard to this clone: Gene names are the mouse ones. The CDR3 end lies 1 residue beyond the end of the read and is filled in from the germline J gene. The chain carries TRBV1 and TRBJ2-5; 11 positions agree with TRBD1. With V trimmed by 3 bases and J by 3 bases, 5 bases remained unmatched. CDR1 and CDR2 (germline): NSQYPW, LRSPGD (reference sequence). The CDR3 totals 16 residues. CDR3 DNA, as far as it was read: TGCACCTGCAGTGCCCCCGGGACAGGGGGACAAGACACCCAGTAC. It codes for CTCSAPGTGGQDTQY. The full CDR3 is CTCSAPGTGGQDTQYF.

The table lists this clone with a few counts. Gene names are mouse gene names. CDR3 bases read: TGTGCCAGCAGCTTAGTGGGACAGCAAGACACCCAGTAC. It translates to CASSLVGQQDTQY. The CDR3 reads in full as CASSLVGQQDTQYF. V is TRBV3 and J is TRBJ2-5; 7 bases align to TRBD1. The read halts 1 residue ahead of the CDR3 end, with the missing end drawn from the germline J gene. Germline V gene lookup returns CDR1 SNHLY and CDR2 FYNGKV (reference sequence). The CDR3 is made up of 14 amino acids. The V segment lost 1 base and the J segment 3 bases; nucleotides outside the gene matches: 1.

Remarks on this clone: Gene names and germline refer to mouse. The sequence runs out 1 residue before the end of the CDR3; the remainder is reconstructed from the germline J gene. The J gene is TRBJ1-4, the V gene TRBV3, with a tentative D call TRBD1 (6 bases). The CDR3 has 16 amino acids. V was shortened by 5 bases and J by 0 bases, with 13 bases between the two germline ends. Germline V gene lookup returns CDR1 SNHLY and CDR2 FYNGKV (reference sequence). CDR3 protein: CASSPGTKISNERLFF. The CDR3 DNA, read in part, is TGTGCCAGCAGCCCTGGGACAAAAATTTCCAACGAAAGATTATTT.

The sample holds a few counts of this clone. The listed genes are named as in mouse. The CDR3 is cut off 1 residue early in the read; its end comes from the germline J gene. This rearrangement joins TRBV3 to TRBJ1-3; D unresolved. From germline, CDR1 is SNHLY and CDR2 FYNGKV (reference sequence). CDR3 length: 14 amino acids. V lost 5 bases and J lost 0, with 8 bases in between. CDR3: CASSPQISGNTLYF. CDR3 DNA (partial): TGTGCCAGCAGCCCTCAAATTTCTGGAAATACGCTCTAT.

This clone was counted between two and nine times. Gene names denote mouse genes. The read terminates 1 residue before the CDR3 end, so the remaining end is supplied by the germline J gene. The rearrangement joins TRBV3 to TRBJ2-7; 11 nucleotides agree with TRBD1. The CDR3 length is 14 residues. Unmatched junction bases numbered 5, after V lost 6 bases and J lost 4 bases. Germline lookup yields CDR1 SNHLY and CDR2 FYNGKV (reference sequence). The CDR3 DNA, read in part, is TGTGCCAGCAGTCGGGGACAGGGGGTATATGAACAGTAC. This codes for CASSRGQGVYEQY. The whole CDR3 protein reads CASSRGQGVYEQYF. Supplemented by reference TRBV3 and TRBJ2-7, the full variable domain reads GPKVLQIPSHQIIDMGQMVTLNCDPVSNHLYFYWYKQILGQQMEFLVNFYNGKVMEKSKLFKDQFSVERPDGSYFTLKIQPTALEDSAVYFCASSRGQGVYEQYFGPGTRLTVL.

This clone has more than one count but fewer than ten. Germline and genes here are mouse. The CDR3 end lies 1 residue beyond the end of the read and is filled in from the germline J gene. The chain carries TRBV12-2 and TRBJ1-2; D perhaps matches TRBD1 (5 bases). This CDR3 is 14 amino acids long. The V end lost 0 bases, the J end lost 4 bases, and 11 bases lay between the germline ends. Per germline, CDR1 SGHLS and CDR2 HYDKME. CDR3 amino acids: CASSLGGRGSDYTF. CDR3 DNA, as far as it was read: TGTGCCAGCTCTCTCGGGGGTAGGGGCTCCGACTACACC.

A note on this clone: These gene names are mouse names. Read coverage stops 1 residue before the CDR3 terminus; the germline J gene supplies the remainder. The chain employs TRBV13-2 and TRBJ1-4; a weak D match, TRBD1 (5 bases). This CDR3 spans 15 amino acids. Trimming took 3 bases from V and 3 from J, leaving 12 bases between them. The germline gives CDR1 NNHNN, CDR2 SYGAGS (reference sequence). The CDR3 protein is CASGGEWGPNERLFF. The covered CDR3 bases are TGTGCCAGCGGTGGTGAGTGGGGCCCCAACGAAAGATTATTT.

A remark on this clone: Mouse gene names apply. The read ends 1 residue before the CDR3 terminus; that terminus is restored from the germline J gene. The genes are TRBV1 and TRBJ1-4; weak D call: TRBD1 (6 bases). With 4 bases removed from V and 4 bases from J, the gap between germline ends came to 10 bases. The CDR3 totals 14 residues. Germline V gene lookup returns CDR1 NSQYPW and CDR2 LRSPGD (reference sequence). This CDR3 reads CTCSGVDSNERLFF. CDR3 DNA, as far as it was read: TGCACCTGCAGTGGGGTGGACAGCAACGAAAGATTATTT.

Points on this clone: The gene symbols are mouse symbols. The CDR3 is cut off 1 residue early in the read; its end comes from the germline J gene. This chain joins TRBV3 and TRBJ1-3; a possible D gene is TRBD1 (6 bases). This CDR3 is 15 amino acids long. Trimming took off 5 bases at V and 0 bases at J, with 11 bases between the two ends. Germline CDR1 is SNHLY and CDR2 is FYNGKV (reference sequence). CDR3 amino acids: CASSPRGASGNTLYF. Incomplete CDR3 DNA: TGTGCCAGCAGCCCCCGGGGGGCTTCTGGAAATACGCTCTAT.

Concerning this clone itself: Any gene name here is a mouse gene name. The CDR3 loop reads CASRRQGLEAEQFF. The covered CDR3 bases are TGTGCCAGCAGACGACAGGGATTGGAAGCTGAGCAGTTC. This rearrangement joins TRBV15 to TRBJ2-1; 7 nucleotides match TRBD1. Sequencing ends 1 residue short of the CDR3 end; the germline J gene provides the rest. This CDR3 has 14 residues. Per the germline V gene, CDR1 is SGHND and CDR2 is FRSKSL. V lost 6 bases, J lost 7 bases, and 9 bases stayed unmatched. The whole variable domain, filled in from reference TRBV15 and TRBJ2-1, reads DAGVTQTPRHEVAEKGQTIILKCEPVSGHNDLFWYRQTKIQGLELLSYFRSKSLMEDGGAFKDRFKAEMLNSSFSTLKIQPTEPKDSAVYLCASRRQGLEAEQFFGPGTRLTVL.

Concerning this clone itself: These gene names are mouse names. The read terminates 1 residue before the CDR3 end, so the remaining end is supplied by the germline J gene. The V gene is TRBV31, the J gene TRBJ2-5; D is ambiguous. V was pared by 0 bases and J by 2 bases, with 6 bases between. The CDR3 consists of 13 residues. Germline CDR1 is GKSSPN and CDR2 is SITVG. The sequenced part of the CDR3 DNA is TGTGCCTGGAGTCTAGACGTCCAAGACACCCAGTAC. Translating it yields CAWSLDVQDTQY. In full, the CDR3 is CAWSLDVQDTQYF. Full variable domain (outside the CDR3, taken from reference TRBV31 and TRBJ2-5): AQTIHQWPVAEIKAVGSPLSLGCTIKGKSSPNLYWYWQATGGTLQQLFYSITVGQVESVVQLNLSASRPKDDQFILSTEKLLLSHSGFYLCAWSLDVQDTQYFGPGTRLLVL.

On this clone: The genes are named according to mouse. The CDR3 is cut off 1 residue early in the read; its end comes from the germline J gene. The V gene is TRBV31, the J gene TRBJ2-4; D call uncertain. CDR3 length: 13 residues. Germline CDR1 GKSSPN, CDR2 SITVG. Trimming removed 0 bases from V and 0 bases from J, with 4 bases in between. CDR3 in amino acids: CAWSLFSQNTLYF. The CDR3 DNA, read in part, is TGTGCCTGGAGTCTATTTAGTCAAAACACCTTGTAC. Filled out from reference TRBV31 and TRBJ2-4, the complete variable domain reads AQTIHQWPVAEIKAVGSPLSLGCTIKGKSSPNLYWYWQATGGTLQQLFYSITVGQVESVVQLNLSASRPKDDQFILSTEKLLLSHSGFYLCAWSLFSQNTLYFGAGTRLSVL.

This clone was counted a few times. Mouse names are used for the genes. The CDR3 bases that were read are TGTGCCAGCAGGAGTGGACTGGGGGTCTCCTATGAACAGTAC. The encoded protein is CASRSGLGVSYEQY. The CDR3 reads in full as CASRSGLGVSYEQYF. The V gene is TRBV13-1, the J gene TRBJ2-7; 10 bases agree with TRBD2. The DNA ends 1 residue before the CDR3 does, and the rest of the CDR3 is filled in from the germline J gene. There are 15 residues in the CDR3. Per germline, CDR1 NSHNY and CDR2 SYGAGN. J was trimmed by 0 bases and V by 5 bases; bases with no gene match: 5.

Regarding this clone: All gene names here are mouse names. The CDR3 is cut off 1 residue early in the read; its end comes from the germline J gene. This sequence joins TRBV4 and TRBJ1-6; the D is unclear. TRBJ1-6 is flagged as an ORF with uncertain function. The V gene's germline CDR1 is LGHDT and CDR2 YNNKQL (reference sequence). Deletions cut 4 bases from V and 0 bases from J, with 4 bases between. The CDR3 spans 14 residues. The sequenced CDR3 bases are TGTGCCAGCAGCTCCTATTCCTATAATTCGCCCCTCTAC. This encodes CASSSYSYNSPLY. The full CDR3 reads CASSSYSYNSPLYF.

Worth noting for this clone: These gene names are mouse names. The CDR3 end falls 1 residue outside the read, so it is completed with the germline J gene. The V and J genes are TRBV31 and TRBJ1-1, with TRBD1 matching 7 bases. CDR3 length equals 14 residues. V shed 1 base, J shed 1 base, and the junction held 3 bases outside the gene matches. In germline, CDR1 is GKSSPN, CDR2 SITVG. CDR3 sequence reads: CAWSPRDRNTEVFF. The part of the CDR3 DNA that was read is TGTGCCTGGAGTCCCAGGGACAGAAACACAGAAGTCTTC.

A word on this clone: Gene names follow the mouse nomenclature. From the germline J gene comes the end of the CDR3, since the read stops 1 residue before it. J is TRBJ1-4 and V is TRBV1; maybe TRBD1 (6 bases). V gave up 8 bases and J gave up 6 bases, with 10 bases separating them. The CDR3 has 12 amino acids. Per the germline V gene, CDR1 is NSQYPW and CDR2 is LRSPGD (reference sequence). The CDR3 reads CTCAGEDERLFF. CDR3 bases read: TGCACCTGCGCAGGGGAGGACGAAAGATTATTT.